The next 18 T cell receptor beta chains were all read from a single sample in a study of blood T cell repertoires in COVID-19. Method: immunoSEQ multiplex PCR; TCRdb's copy keeps in-frame clones and lacks some. This repertoire shows roughly 100,000 clones, around 88% found once; its top ten account for roughly 8.1%. Sequencing input: peripheral blood. These receptors came from a woman between 65 and 79 years old with acute or convalescent COVID-19.

V and J are TRBV15 and TRBJ2-1, with 10 bases identical to TRBD2. V dropped 4 bases and J dropped 0; count of bases not matched to a gene: 9. Germline V gives CDR1 LNHNV, CDR2 YYDKDF (reference sequence). The CDR3 extends over 18 amino acids. CDR3 DNA sequence: TGTGCCACCAGCACCAAGGGGGCTAGCGGGAGCTCCTACAATGAGCAGTTCTTC. Its translation: CATSTKGASGSSYNEQFF.

This clone was counted only a few times. The chain links TRBV6-6 to TRBJ2-3; tentative D call: TRBD2 (6 bases). The CDR3 totals 15 residues. Germline CDR1 reads MNHNY; CDR2 reads SVGAGI (reference sequence). Trimming pared 7 bases from V and 4 bases from J, leaving 18 bases between. Written as DNA, the CDR3 is TGTGCCAGCATCAACGGGGGAGCTTCCGCAGATACGCAGTATTTT. Amino acids: CASINGGASADTQYF.

This clone has more than one count but fewer than ten. This chain links TRBV18 with TRBJ2-1; 13 positions agree with TRBD2. With V trimmed by 4 bases and J by 2 bases, 2 bases remained unmatched. The germline V gene has CDR1 KGHSH and CDR2 LQKENI. The CDR3 has 16 amino acids. The CDR3 coding sequence is TGTGCCAGCTCACGAGGGACTAGCGGGACCTACAATGAGCAGTTCTTC. It specifies CASSRGTSGTYNEQFF. Full variable domain (remainder filled in from reference TRBV18 and TRBJ2-1): NAGVMQNPRHLVRRRGQEARLRCSPMKGHSHVYWYRQLPEEGLKFMVYLQKENIIDESGMPKERFSAEFPKEGPSILRIQQVVRGDSAAYFCASSRGTSGTYNEQFFGPGTRLTVL.

V and J are TRBV6-1 and TRBJ1-6, with D possibly TRBD1 on 5 matching bases. This CDR3 spans 16 amino acids. V shed 4 bases and J shed 1 base, with 11 bases lying between them. Germline CDR1 reads MNHNS; CDR2 reads SASEGT. This CDR3 is CASSVQAGSYNSPLHF. The CDR3 bases are TGTGCCAGCAGTGTACAGGCAGGGTCCTATAATTCACCCCTCCACTTT.

CDR3: CATSTGVSTEAFF. In DNA form, the CDR3 reads TGTGCCACCAGTACAGGGGTGTCCACTGAAGCTTTCTTT. The V gene is TRBV24-1, the J gene TRBJ1-1; 7 positions agree with TRBD1. V lost 6 bases and J lost 4; bases outside the gene matches: 4. The CDR3 covers 13 residues. Germline CDR1 KGHDR, CDR2 SFDVKD.

The chain carries TRBV3-1 (or the pseudogene TRBV3-2) and TRBJ1-4; D unclear. V was pared by 3 bases and J by 11 bases, with 22 bases between. The CDR3 totals 16 residues. Germline V gene sequence: CDR1 LGHDT, CDR2 YNNKEL (reference sequence). CDR3 loop: CASSQGVRLSGFKLFF. Here the CDR3 DNA reads TGTGCCAGCAGCCAGGGAGTCCGGTTGTCCGGTTTCAAACTGTTTTTT.

This chain connects TRBV6-5 to TRBJ1-2; perhaps TRBD1 as D (6 bases). V lost 6 bases and J 2 bases, leaving 16 bases between the germline ends. Germline V gives CDR1 MNHEY, CDR2 SVGAGI. CDR3 length: 15 residues. This CDR3 reads CASRGSGEGNYGYTF. The CDR3 DNA reads TGTGCCAGCAGGGGCTCAGGGGAAGGGAACTATGGCTACACCTTC.

This chain joins TRBV2 and TRBJ1-5; no firm D call. The CDR3 spans 15 residues. Between the trimmed V and J ends, which lost 6 bases and 0 bases, there was a span of 12 bases. From germline, CDR1 is SNHLY and CDR2 FYNNEI. The CDR3 sequence: CASSQVDYSNQPQHF. CDR3 nucleotide sequence: TGTGCCAGCAGCCAGGTGGATTATAGCAATCAGCCCCAGCATTTT.

The V gene is TRBV19, the J gene TRBJ1-1; 8 bases fit TRBD1. V gave up 3 bases and J gave up 5 bases; unmatched junction bases: 5. Germline CDR1 reads LNHDA; CDR2 reads SQIVND (reference sequence). The CDR3 spans 14 residues. The CDR3 nucleotides are TGTGCCAGTAGTATCGGCGGACAGGGAACTGAAGCTTTCTTT. It is translated as CASSIGGQGTEAFF.

This clone was picked up one time. The genes are TRBV2 and TRBJ1-5, with TRBD1 identical over 9 bases. V was pared by 6 bases and J by 4 bases, with 7 bases of the junction left unmatched. CDR3 length: 15 residues. CDR1 and CDR2 (germline): SNHLY, FYNNEI. The CDR3 protein is CASSRTGGANQPQHF. CDR3 DNA sequence: TGTGCCAGCAGCCGCACAGGGGGCGCGAATCAGCCCCAGCATTTT.

The CDR3 sequence: CASSVYQGNYGYTF. CDR3 sequence (DNA): TGTGCCAGCAGCGTATACCAGGGCAACTATGGCTACACCTTC. The J gene is TRBJ1-2, the V gene TRBV9, with D tentatively TRBD1 (5 bases). The length of the CDR3 is 14 residues. Per the germline V gene, CDR1 is SGDLS and CDR2 is YYNGEE. The germline V and J ends were trimmed by 1 base and 2 bases, with 9 bases remaining between them.

This chain uses TRBV28 with TRBJ1-2, with D maybe TRBD1 (5 bases). The germline V gene encodes CDR1 MDHEN and CDR2 SYDVKM. V lost 5 bases and J lost 7, with 20 bases in between. This CDR3 contains 15 residues. Here the CDR3 reads CASSDWRQGGGGYTF. As DNA, the CDR3 is TGTGCCAGCAGTGACTGGAGGCAGGGAGGTGGTGGCTACACCTTC.

In its sample, this clone was seen a few times. The CDR3 is CASSLERVFPGGQETQYF. The DNA for the CDR3 is TGTGCCAGCAGCTTAGAGCGGGTTTTTCCGGGGGGCCAAGAGACCCAGTACTTC. The V and J genes are TRBV7-2 and TRBJ2-5; the match to TRBD2 covers 7 bases. V trimming: 1 base; J trimming: 1 base; junction bases outside the gene matches: 12. This CDR3 contains 18 residues. Per the germline V gene, CDR1 is SGHTA and CDR2 is FQGNSA.

The rearrangement joins TRBV5-5 to TRBJ2-7; TRBD1 matches at 8 bases. After removal of 0 bases from V and 3 bases from J, the junction contained 5 bases not matched to a gene. The CDR3 is made up of 15 amino acids. The germline gives CDR1 SGHKS, CDR2 YYEKEE (reference sequence). The DNA of the CDR3 is TGTGCCAGCAGCTTGGAGGGACAGGCATACTACGAGCAGTACTTC. Its protein product is CASSLEGQAYYEQYF.

The rearrangement joins TRBV3-1 (or the pseudogene TRBV3-2) to TRBJ2-1, with 13 positions matching TRBD2. V trimming: 0 bases; J trimming: 8 bases; junction bases outside the gene matches: 4. Looked up from germline, CDR1 is LGHDT and CDR2 is YNNKEL (reference sequence). This CDR3 is built from 16 residues. For the CDR3, the DNA is TGTGCCAGCAGCCAAGATCCGGGACTAGCGGGATATGAGCAGTTCTTC. The encoded protein is CASSQDPGLAGYEQFF.

This chain joins TRBV14 and TRBJ1-4, with D possibly being TRBD1 (6 bases). The ends were cut back, 3 bases at V and 8 bases at J, with 16 bases in the middle. From germline, CDR1 is SGHDN and CDR2 FVKESK. The CDR3 runs 15 residues. The CDR3 region has the DNA TGTGCCAGCAGCCACCCGACAGGTCGCTTGGAAAAACTGTTTTTT. Amino acids: CASSHPTGRLEKLFF.

A single count supports this clone. The chain carries TRBV27 and TRBJ1-2; TRBD1 matches at 8 bases. Germline V gene data show CDR1 as MNHEY and CDR2 as SMNVEV (reference sequence). This CDR3 region has 15 residues. J was trimmed by 3 bases and V by 5 bases; bases with no gene match: 8. CDR3 in DNA: TGTGCCAGCAGTCCCCGACAGGGGTTTCACTATGGCTACACCTTC. This sequence encodes CASSPRQGFHYGYTF.

V and J are TRBV28 and TRBJ1-1; TRBD1 matches 8 bases. Looked up from germline, CDR1 is MDHEN and CDR2 is SYDVKM. Trimming at V came to 2 bases and at J to 6 bases, leaving 11 bases not matched to a gene. This CDR3 contains 16 residues. CDR3 residues: CASSLRTGGVWAEAFF. For the CDR3, the DNA is TGTGCCAGCAGTTTACGAACAGGGGGAGTTTGGGCTGAAGCTTTCTTT.